Listed below are T cell receptor beta chains from one sample, sequenced in a study of shared clonotypes between healthy human individuals. This table comes from immunoSEQ multiplex PCR, and its TCRdb copy is limited to in-frame clones, with some not included. This sample has around 1.1 million clones, with about four fifths found just once. The sequenced sample consisted of memory CD4+ T cells from PBMCs. The receptors originated from a young man in good health. Some clones in this sample may be carry-over from other donors' samples. CDR3s include the opening cysteine and the closing phenylalanine or tryptophan. D genes are given only for firm matches. Clone sizes are given selectively: once, few, many, or a class where the clone is expanded.

d_call	v_call	j_call	clone_size	cdr3_nt	cdr3_aa
.	TRBV5-1	TRBJ1-5	.	TGCGCCAGCAGCTTGGAAGCGGGGGGCGGACAGCCCCAGCATTTT	CASSLEAGGGQPQHF
TRBD2	TRBV7-9	TRBJ2-3	few	TGTGCCAGCAGCTTGGGACTAGCGGGAGGACGAGATACGCAGTATTTT	CASSLGLAGGRDTQYF
TRBD1	TRBV10-2	TRBJ1-1	.	TGCGCCAGCAGGGGACAGGGTGAGAACACTGAAGCTTTCTTT	CASRGQGENTEAFF
.	TRBV6-1	TRBJ2-7	.	TGTGCCAGCAGGGCCAGCTCCTACGAGCAGTACTTC	CASRASSYEQYF
TRBD2	TRBV7-8	TRBJ2-7	.	TGTGCCAGCAGCAAGGGACTAGCGGGAGAATCCTACGAGCAGTACTTC	CASSKGLAGESYEQYF
.	TRBV28	TRBJ1-2	.	TGTGCCAGCCGTCCTTATACAGGGAGGAACTATGGCTACACCTTC	CASRPYTGRNYGYTF
TRBD2	TRBV29-1	TRBJ2-1	.	TGCAGCGGACAAGCGGGGCTTTCGGGGGAGCAGTTCTTC	CSGQAGLSGEQFF
.	TRBV25-1	TRBJ2-1	.	TGTGCCAGCACATGGGGCTACAATGAGCAGTTCTTC	CASTWGYNEQFF
.	TRBV7-6	TRBJ1-1	.	TGTGCCAGCAGCTCGGGACCGCCCGGGATGAACACTGAAGCTTTCTTT	CASSSGPPGMNTEAFF
.	TRBV6-5	TRBJ1-3	.	TGTGCCAGCCTTAAAGCGGGTTCTGGAAACACCATATATTTT	CASLKAGSGNTIYF
.	TRBV18	TRBJ2-1	.	TGTGCCAGCTCACACTCACAAACGGGGAAGGGGTTCTACAATGAGCAGTTCTTC	CASSHSQTGKGFYNEQFF
.	TRBV5-1	TRBJ2-7	.	TGCGCCAGCAGCTTGGCACGGGGCCCCTACGAGCAGTACTTC	CASSLARGPYEQYF
.	TRBV7-2	TRBJ1-2	.	TGTGCCAGCAGCTCGTTCGTCGGTCGGGCGGATGGCTACACCTTC	CASSSFVGRADGYTF
.	TRBV5-1	TRBJ2-3	.	TGCGCCAGCAGCTTGGTGACAGCTAGCACAGATACGCAGTATTTT	CASSLVTASTDTQYF
TRBD1	TRBV28	TRBJ1-5	.	TGTGCCAGCAGTTTATATTGGCGGGGGGACAGGGGGAATCAGCCCCAGCATTTT	CASSLYWRGDRGNQPQHF
.	TRBV9	TRBJ2-3	.	TGTGCCAGCAGCGTAGGGCAGAAGGTCACAGATACGCAGTATTTT	CASSVGQKVTDTQYF
TRBD1	TRBV5-1	TRBJ1-4	once	TGCGCCAGCAGCTCCCTGGGGCGGGACAGCATCGAAAAACTGTTTTTT	CASSSLGRDSIEKLFF
TRBD2	TRBV28	TRBJ2-7	once	TGTGCCAGCAGTTTGACTAGCTGGAGAGAAAAGCAGTACTTC	CASSLTSWREKQYF
.	TRBV28	TRBJ2-3	.	TGTGCCAGCAGTTTTTTTGGGAGTCGAGGCACAGATACGCAGTATTTT	CASSFFGSRGTDTQYF
TRBD1	TRBV5-1	TRBJ1-1	.	TGCGCCAGCAGCACGAAGACAGGGGGGAACACTGAAGCTTTCTTT	CASSTKTGGNTEAFF
.	TRBV5-4	TRBJ1-1	.	TGTGCCAGCAGCTTGTGGCAGTCTAACACTGAAGCTTTCTTT	CASSLWQSNTEAFF
.	TRBV5-4	TRBJ1-1	few	TGTGCCAGCAGCTTGCAGGGTACGAACACTGAAGCTTTCTTT	CASSLQGTNTEAFF
TRBD2	TRBV28	TRBJ2-7	.	TGTGCCAGCAGTTTATTCTTACGGACTAGCGGGGTTTCCTACGAGCAGTACTTC	CASSLFLRTSGVSYEQYF
.	TRBV11-2	TRBJ1-1	.	TGTGCCAGCAGCTTATACAGGGCCACTGAAGCTTTCTTT	CASSLYRATEAFF
.	TRBV30	TRBJ1-4	once	TGTGCCTGGAGTGGTCAGGGGACTGAAAAACTGTTTTTT	CAWSGQGTEKLFF
.	TRBV28	TRBJ1-1	.	TGTGCCAGCAGTCCGCCCAGGGGTACTGAAGCTTTCTTT	CASSPPRGTEAFF